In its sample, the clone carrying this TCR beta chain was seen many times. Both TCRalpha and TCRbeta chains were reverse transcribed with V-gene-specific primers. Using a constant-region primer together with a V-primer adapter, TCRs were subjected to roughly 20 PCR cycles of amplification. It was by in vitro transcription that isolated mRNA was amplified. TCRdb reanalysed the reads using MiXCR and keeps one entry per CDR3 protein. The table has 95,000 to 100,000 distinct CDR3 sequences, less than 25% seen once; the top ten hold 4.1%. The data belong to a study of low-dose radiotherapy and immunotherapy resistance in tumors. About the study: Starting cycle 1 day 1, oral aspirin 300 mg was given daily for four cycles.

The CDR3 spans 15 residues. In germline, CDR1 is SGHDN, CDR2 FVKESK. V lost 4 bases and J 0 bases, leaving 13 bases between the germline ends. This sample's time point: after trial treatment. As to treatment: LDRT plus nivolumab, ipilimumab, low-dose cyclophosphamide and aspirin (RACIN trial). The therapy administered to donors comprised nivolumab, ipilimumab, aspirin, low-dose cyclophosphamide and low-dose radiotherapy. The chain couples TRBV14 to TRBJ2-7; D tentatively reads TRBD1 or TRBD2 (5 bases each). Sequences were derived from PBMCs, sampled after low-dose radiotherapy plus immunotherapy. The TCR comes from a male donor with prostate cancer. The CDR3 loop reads CASSLVRGLSYEQYF. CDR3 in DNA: TGTGCCAGCAGCCTGGTGAGGGGCCTCTCCTACGAGCAGTACTTC.